This T cell receptor beta chain derives from a study of T cell responses to AZD1222 COVID-19 vaccine. Whole-study findings and limits: The study found Spike-specific TCR breadth and depth rose after two AZD1222 doses. Donors, mostly white British, included more females; clonal diversity was possibly underestimated. Across spike, vaccine-associated CD4 TCRs were found, dominant at 160-218 and 743-854. Targets within unmutated variant regions were reportedly found for nearly half of spike-specific TCRs.

The germline V gene has CDR1 SGHVS and CDR2 FQNEAQ. This CDR3 is 13 amino acids long. Trimming took off 6 bases at V and 6 bases at J, with 13 bases between the two ends. Points on this clone: Its antigen is still unknown.

Sequencing used immunoSEQ multiplex PCR; TCRdb keeps in-frame clones, though not all of them. The data show 100,000 to 150,000 clones, 80% to 90% seen once. Specimen: peripheral blood, collected on day 0 of AZD1222 vaccination. V gene TRBV7-8 combines with J gene TRBJ2-3; no clear D gene. The receptor was derived from an adult in good health. The CDR3 loop reads CASRQMVKDTQYF. The CDR3 DNA follows: TGTGCCAGCAGACAGATGGTAAAGGATACGCAGTATTTT.